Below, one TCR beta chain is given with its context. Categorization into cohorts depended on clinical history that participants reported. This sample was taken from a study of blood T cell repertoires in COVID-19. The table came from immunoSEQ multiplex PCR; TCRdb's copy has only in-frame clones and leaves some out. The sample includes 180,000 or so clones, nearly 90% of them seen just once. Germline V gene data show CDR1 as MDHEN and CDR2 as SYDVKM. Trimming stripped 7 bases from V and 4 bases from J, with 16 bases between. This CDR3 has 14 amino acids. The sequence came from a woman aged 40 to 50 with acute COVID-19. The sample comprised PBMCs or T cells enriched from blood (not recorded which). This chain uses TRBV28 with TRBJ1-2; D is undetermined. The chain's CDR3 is CASNPLRDIYGYTF. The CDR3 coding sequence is TGTGCCAGCAACCCACTCCGCGACATCTATGGCTACACCTTC.